The following is a T cell receptor beta chain sequence with its context. Construction of TCR beta libraries relied on iRepertoire HTBI primers and on Arm-PCR targeting CDR3 regions. TCRdb ran MiXCR on the multiplex PCR reads and lists one entry per CDR3 protein. In the table there are fewer than 550,000 distinct CDR3 sequences, roughly a sixth of which are singletons. The time point here: newly diagnosed GD, antithyroid drugs for less than 3 months. The authors made the TCR library using RNA they extracted from PBMCs. The sample comes from a study of regulatory T cells in long-lasting Graves disease. The same specimen was also included in a second study, on T cells in Graves' hyperthyroidism and ophthalmopathy.

Sequencing was performed on peripheral blood mononuclear cells (PBMCs), taken at new diagnosis, from a patient treated with antithyroid drugs. The receptor was isolated from a woman in her forties or fifties with Graves disease.

CDR3 in DNA: TGTGCCATCAGTACGGATATTGTCGGTGAAGCTTTCTTT. It translates to CAISTDIVGEAFF. This sequence joins TRBV10-3 and TRBJ1-1; the D is unclear. V gave up 5 bases and J gave up 7 bases, with 14 bases separating them. This CDR3 has 13 amino acids. The germline gives CDR1 ENHRY, CDR2 SYGVKD.